This TCR beta chain was obtained from a study of blood T cell repertoires in COVID-19. Study-level background: Spain, Italy and the United States supplied samples that represented acute and convalescent COVID-19. The cDNA or gDNA used as material had been derived from T cells, B-cell-depleted T cells, or PBMCs.

Germline V gene sequence: CDR1 ENHRY, CDR2 SYGVKD. The CDR3 contains 14 residues. Trimming removed 0 bases at V and 5 bases at J, with 10 bases between. Original processing notes: It was from reference gene primer amplification that nucleated cell counts were estimated. Sequencing used immunoSEQ multiplex PCR; TCRdb keeps in-frame clones, though not all of them. That table furnishes V, J and clone size, whereas the DNA furnished D and trimming. The table shows about 120,000 clones, with more than 70% occurring only once. The sequencing input was peripheral blood. The origin of this receptor is a man between 60 and 70 years old with acute or convalescent COVID-19. The chain combines TRBV10-3 with TRBJ1-1; D is perhaps TRBD1 (5 bases). The CDR3 sequence is CAISESQGMTEAFF. The DNA of the CDR3 is TGTGCCATCAGTGAGTCGCAGGGTATGACTGAAGCTTTCTTT.